This TCR beta chain was captured by sequencing in a study of technical replicates of blood from a handful of donors. CDR3 length: 13 amino acids. Trimming removed 4 bases at V and 4 bases at J, with 11 bases between. In germline, CDR1 is SGHDT, CDR2 YYEEEE. In this sample, this clone turned up once. Only in-frame clones appear in the TCRdb table, and some are missing; sequencing was by immunoSEQ multiplex PCR. Here the sample spans more than 65,000 clones, approximately 92% being singletons. J is TRBJ1-2 and V is TRBV5-6; tentative D call: TRBD1 (6 bases). Sequencing was performed on T cells isolated from PBMCs. This TCR derives from a human donor in good health. The CDR3 DNA reads as TGTGCCAGCAGCCCCGGGACAACCTATGGCTACACCTTC. Its translation is CASSPGTTYGYTF. The full variable domain, completed using reference TRBV5-6 and TRBJ1-2, is DAGVTQSPTHLIKTRGQQVTLRCSPKSGHDTVSWYQQALGQGPQFIFQYYEEEERQRGNFPDRFSGHQFPNYSSELNVNALLLGDSALYLCASSPGTTYGYTFGSGTRLTVV.